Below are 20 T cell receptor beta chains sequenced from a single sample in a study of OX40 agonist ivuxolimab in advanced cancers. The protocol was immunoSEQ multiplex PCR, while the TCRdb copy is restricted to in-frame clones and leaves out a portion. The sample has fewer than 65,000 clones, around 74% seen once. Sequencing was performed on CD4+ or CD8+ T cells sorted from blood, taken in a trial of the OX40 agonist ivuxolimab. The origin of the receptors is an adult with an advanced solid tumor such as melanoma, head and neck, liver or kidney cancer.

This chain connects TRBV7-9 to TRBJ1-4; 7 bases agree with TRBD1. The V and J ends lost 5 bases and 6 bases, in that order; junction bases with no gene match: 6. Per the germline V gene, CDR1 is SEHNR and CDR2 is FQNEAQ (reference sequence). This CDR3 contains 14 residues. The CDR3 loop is CASSTDREDEKLFF. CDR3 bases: TGTGCCAGCAGCACCGACAGGGAGGATGAAAAACTGTTTTTT.

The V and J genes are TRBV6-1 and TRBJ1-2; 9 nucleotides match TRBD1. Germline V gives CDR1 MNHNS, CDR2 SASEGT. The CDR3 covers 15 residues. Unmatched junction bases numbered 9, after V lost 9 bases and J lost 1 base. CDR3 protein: CASYSGTGNNYGYTF. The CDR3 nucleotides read TGTGCCAGTTACTCCGGGACAGGGAATAACTATGGCTACACCTTC.

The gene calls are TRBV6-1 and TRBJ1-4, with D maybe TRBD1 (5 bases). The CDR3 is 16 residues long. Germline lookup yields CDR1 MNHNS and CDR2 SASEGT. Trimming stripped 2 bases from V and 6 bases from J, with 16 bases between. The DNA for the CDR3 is TGTGCCAGCAGTGAAAGTCCTTTGGGACCCCATGAAAAACTGTTTTTT. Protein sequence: CASSESPLGPHEKLFF.

This CDR3 is CASSALSSPYNEQFF. The CDR3, as DNA: TGTGCCAGCAGCGCCCTGTCTTCGCCCTACAATGAGCAGTTCTTC. The chain recombines TRBV9 with TRBJ2-1; D gene unclear. CDR3 length: 15 amino acids. Germline-derived CDR1 and CDR2 are SGDLS and YYNGEE. Trimming took 3 bases from V and 2 from J, leaving 12 bases between them. Variable domain in full (rest from reference TRBV9 and TRBJ2-1): DSGVTQTPKHLITATGQRVTLRCSPRSGDLSVYWYQQSLDQGLQFLIQYYNGEERAKGNILERFSAQQFPDLHSELNLSSLELGDSALYFCASSALSSPYNEQFFGPGTRLTVL.

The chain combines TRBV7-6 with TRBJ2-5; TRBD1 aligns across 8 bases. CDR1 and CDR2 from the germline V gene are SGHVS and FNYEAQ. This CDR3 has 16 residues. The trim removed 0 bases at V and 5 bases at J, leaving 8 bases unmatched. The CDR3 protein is CASSLALGQGMETQYF. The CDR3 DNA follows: TGTGCCAGCAGCTTAGCTTTAGGACAGGGTATGGAGACCCAGTACTTC.

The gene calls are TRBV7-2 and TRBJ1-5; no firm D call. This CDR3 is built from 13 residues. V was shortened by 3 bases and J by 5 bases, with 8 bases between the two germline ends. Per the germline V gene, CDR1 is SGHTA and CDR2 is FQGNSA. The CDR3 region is CASSLQMDQPQHF. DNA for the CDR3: TGTGCCAGCAGCTTGCAGATGGATCAGCCCCAGCATTTT.

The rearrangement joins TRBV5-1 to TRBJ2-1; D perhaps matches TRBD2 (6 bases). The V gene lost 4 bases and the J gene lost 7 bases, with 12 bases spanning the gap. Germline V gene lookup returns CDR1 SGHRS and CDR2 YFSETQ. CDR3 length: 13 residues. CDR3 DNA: TGCGCCAGCAGCGAGGCGGGGAAAAATGAGCAGTTCTTC. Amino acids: CASSEAGKNEQFF.

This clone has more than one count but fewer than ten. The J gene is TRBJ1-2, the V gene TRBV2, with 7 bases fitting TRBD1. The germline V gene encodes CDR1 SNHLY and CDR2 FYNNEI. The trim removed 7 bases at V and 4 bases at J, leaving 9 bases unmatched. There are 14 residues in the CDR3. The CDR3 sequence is CASTASNRGYGYTF. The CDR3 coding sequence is TGTGCCAGCACAGCCAGTAACAGGGGCTATGGCTACACCTTC.

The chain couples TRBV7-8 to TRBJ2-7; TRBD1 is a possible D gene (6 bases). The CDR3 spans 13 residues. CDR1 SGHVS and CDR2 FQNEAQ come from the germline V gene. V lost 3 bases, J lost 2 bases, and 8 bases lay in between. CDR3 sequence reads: CASSFGGTYEQYF. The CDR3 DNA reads TGTGCCAGCAGCTTTGGGGGCACCTACGAGCAGTACTTC. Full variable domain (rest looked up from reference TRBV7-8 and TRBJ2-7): GAGVSQSPRYKVAKRGQDVALRCDPISGHVSLFWYQQALGQGPEFLTYFQNEAQLDKSGLPSDRFFAERPEGSVSTLKIQRTQQEDSAVYLCASSFGGTYEQYFGPGTRLTVT.

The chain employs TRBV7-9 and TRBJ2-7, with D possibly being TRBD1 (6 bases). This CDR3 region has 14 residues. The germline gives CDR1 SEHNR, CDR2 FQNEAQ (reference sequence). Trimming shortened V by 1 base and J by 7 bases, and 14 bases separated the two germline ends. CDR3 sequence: CASSLVLGAVEQYF. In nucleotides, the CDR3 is TGTGCCAGCAGCTTAGTTCTGGGGGCGGTTGAGCAGTACTTC.

The CDR3 region is CASSERAGQVSNQPQHF. In DNA form, the CDR3 reads TGTGCCAGTAGCGAGCGGGCTGGGCAGGTTAGCAATCAGCCCCAGCATTTT. The gene calls are TRBV19 and TRBJ1-5; D not certain. The CDR3 extends over 17 amino acids. The germline CDR1 and CDR2 sequences are LNHDA and SQIVND (reference sequence). Trimming took 6 bases from V and 0 from J, leaving 18 bases between them.

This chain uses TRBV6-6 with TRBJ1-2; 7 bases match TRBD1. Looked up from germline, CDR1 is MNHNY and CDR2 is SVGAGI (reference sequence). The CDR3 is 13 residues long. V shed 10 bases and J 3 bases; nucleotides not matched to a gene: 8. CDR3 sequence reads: CATLDRAYYGYTF. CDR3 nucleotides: TGTGCCACGCTCGACAGGGCCTACTATGGCTACACCTTC.

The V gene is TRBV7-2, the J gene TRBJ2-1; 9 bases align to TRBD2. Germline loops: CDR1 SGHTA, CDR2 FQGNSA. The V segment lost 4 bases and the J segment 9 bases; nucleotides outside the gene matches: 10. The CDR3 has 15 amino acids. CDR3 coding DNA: TGTGCCAGCAGCTCGACTAGCGGTCTTTTCGGTGAGCAGTTCTTC. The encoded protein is CASSSTSGLFGEQFF.

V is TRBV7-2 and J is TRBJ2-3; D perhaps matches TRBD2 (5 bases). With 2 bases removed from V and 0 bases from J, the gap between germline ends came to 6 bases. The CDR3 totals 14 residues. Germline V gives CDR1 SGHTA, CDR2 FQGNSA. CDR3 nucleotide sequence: TGTGCCAGCAGCTTAACTAGAAGCACAGATACGCAGTATTTT. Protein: CASSLTRSTDTQYF.

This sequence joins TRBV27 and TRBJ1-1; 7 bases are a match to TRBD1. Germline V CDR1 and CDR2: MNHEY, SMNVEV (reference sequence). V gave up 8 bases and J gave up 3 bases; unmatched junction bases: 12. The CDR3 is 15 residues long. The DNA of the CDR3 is TGTGCCAGCCTACCATGGACAGGTAGGGACACTGAAGCTTTCTTT. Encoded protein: CASLPWTGRDTEAFF.

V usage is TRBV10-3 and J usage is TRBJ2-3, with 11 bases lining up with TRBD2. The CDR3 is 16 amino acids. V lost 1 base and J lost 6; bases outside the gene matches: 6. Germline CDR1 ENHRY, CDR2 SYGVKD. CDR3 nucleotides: TGTGCCATCAGTGAGTTTATAGCGGGGGGGCCGGATACGCAGTATTTT. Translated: CAISEFIAGGPDTQYF.

CDR3 DNA sequence: TGTGCCACCAGCAGAGATAAGTTACAGGGTGGTTCTCGGTGGCCCCAGCATTTT. Its translation: CATSRDKLQGGSRWPQHF. The J gene is TRBJ1-5, the V gene TRBV15; possible D gene TRBD1, 6 bases. V was cut by 0 bases and J by 9 bases, with 24 bases left in between. The germline CDR1 and CDR2 sequences are LNHNV and YYDKDF (reference sequence). The CDR3 covers 18 residues.

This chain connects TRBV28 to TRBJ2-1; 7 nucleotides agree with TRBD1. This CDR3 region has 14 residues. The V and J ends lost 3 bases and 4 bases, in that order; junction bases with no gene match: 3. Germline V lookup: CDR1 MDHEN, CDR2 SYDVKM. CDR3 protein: CASSFVTGYNEQFF. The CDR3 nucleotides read TGTGCCAGCAGTTTTGTGACAGGGTACAATGAGCAGTTCTTC.

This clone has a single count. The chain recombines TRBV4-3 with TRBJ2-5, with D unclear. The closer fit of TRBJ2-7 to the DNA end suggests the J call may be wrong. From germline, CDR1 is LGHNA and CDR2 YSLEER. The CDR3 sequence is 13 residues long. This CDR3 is CASSQETYYEQYF. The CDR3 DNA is TGCGCCAGCAGCCAAGAAACATACTACGAGCAGTACTTC.

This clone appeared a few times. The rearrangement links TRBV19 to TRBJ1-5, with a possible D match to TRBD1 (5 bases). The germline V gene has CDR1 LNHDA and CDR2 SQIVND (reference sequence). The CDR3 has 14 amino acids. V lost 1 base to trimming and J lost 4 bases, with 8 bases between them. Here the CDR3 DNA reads TGTGCCAGTAGTATAGCTACAGGAAATCAGCCCCAGCATTTT. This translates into CASSIATGNQPQHF.